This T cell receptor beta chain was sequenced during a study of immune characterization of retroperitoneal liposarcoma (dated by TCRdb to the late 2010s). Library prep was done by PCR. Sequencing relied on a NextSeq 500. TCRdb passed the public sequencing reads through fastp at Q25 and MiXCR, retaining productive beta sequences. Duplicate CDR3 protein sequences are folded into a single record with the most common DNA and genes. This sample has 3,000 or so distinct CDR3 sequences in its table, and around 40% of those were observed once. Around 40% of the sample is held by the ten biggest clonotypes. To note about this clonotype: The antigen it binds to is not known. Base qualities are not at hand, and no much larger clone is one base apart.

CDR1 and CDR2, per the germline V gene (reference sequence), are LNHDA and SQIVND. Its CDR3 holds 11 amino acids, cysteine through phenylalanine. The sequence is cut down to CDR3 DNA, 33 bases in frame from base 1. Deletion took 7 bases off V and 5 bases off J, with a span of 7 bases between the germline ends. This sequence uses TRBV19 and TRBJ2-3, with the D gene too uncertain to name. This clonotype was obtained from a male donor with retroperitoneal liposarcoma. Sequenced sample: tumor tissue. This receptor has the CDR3 CASTQGDTQYF. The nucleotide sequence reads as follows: TGTGCCAGTACCCAAGGAGATACGCAGTATTTT.